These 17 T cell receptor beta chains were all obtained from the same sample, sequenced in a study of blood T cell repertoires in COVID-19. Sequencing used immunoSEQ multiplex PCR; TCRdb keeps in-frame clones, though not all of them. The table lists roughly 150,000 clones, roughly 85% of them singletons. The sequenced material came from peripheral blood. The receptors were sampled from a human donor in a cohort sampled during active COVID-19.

CDR3 sequence (DNA): TGTGCCAGCAGCGGCGGGGGAAGCTCCTACAATGAGCAGTTCTTC. This sequence encodes CASSGGGSSYNEQFF. The chain is built from TRBV9 and TRBJ2-1; 7 nucleotides agree with TRBD2. Germline V lookup: CDR1 SGDLS, CDR2 YYNGEE. V lost 3 bases, J lost 0 bases, and 3 bases stayed unmatched. The CDR3 runs to 15 residues.

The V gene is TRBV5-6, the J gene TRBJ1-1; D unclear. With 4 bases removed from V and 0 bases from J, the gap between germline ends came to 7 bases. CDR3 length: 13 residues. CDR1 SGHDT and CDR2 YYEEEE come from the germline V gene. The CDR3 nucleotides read TGTGCCAGCAGCCGCCCGGTGAACACTGAAGCTTTCTTT. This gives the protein CASSRPVNTEAFF.

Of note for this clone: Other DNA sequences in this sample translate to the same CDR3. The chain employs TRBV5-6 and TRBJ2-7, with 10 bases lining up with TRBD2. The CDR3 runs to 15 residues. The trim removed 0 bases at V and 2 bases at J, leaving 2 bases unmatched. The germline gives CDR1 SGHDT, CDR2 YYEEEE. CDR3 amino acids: CASSLGSGGAYEQYF. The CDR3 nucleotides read TGTGCCAGCAGCTTGGGGAGCGGGGGGGCCTACGAGCAGTACTTC.

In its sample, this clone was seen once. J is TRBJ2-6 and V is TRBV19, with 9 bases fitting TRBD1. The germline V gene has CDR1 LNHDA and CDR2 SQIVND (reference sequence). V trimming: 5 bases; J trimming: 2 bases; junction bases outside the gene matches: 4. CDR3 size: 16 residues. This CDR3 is CASSDRQGAGANVLTF. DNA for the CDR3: TGTGCCAGTAGTGACAGACAGGGGGCTGGGGCCAACGTCCTGACTTTC.

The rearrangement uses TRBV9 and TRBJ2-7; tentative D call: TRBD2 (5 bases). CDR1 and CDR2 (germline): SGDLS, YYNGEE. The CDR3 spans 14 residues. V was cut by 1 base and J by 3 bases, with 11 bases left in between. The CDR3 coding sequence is TGTGCCAGCAGCGTAACGGGATCCCTCTACGAGCAGTACTTC. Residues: CASSVTGSLYEQYF. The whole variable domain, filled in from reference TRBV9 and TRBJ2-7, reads DSGVTQTPKHLITATGQRVTLRCSPRSGDLSVYWYQQSLDQGLQFLIQYYNGEERAKGNILERFSAQQFPDLHSELNLSSLELGDSALYFCASSVTGSLYEQYFGPGTRLTVT.

CDR3 amino acids: CASSSWGQVRTDTQYF. CDR3 bases: TGTGCCAGCAGTTCTTGGGGACAGGTTCGCACAGATACGCAGTATTTT. The V and J genes are TRBV5-5 and TRBJ2-3; the match to TRBD1 covers 8 bases. V was pared by 5 bases and J by 1 base, with 9 bases of the junction left unmatched. The CDR3 sequence is 16 residues long. Germline assignment: CDR1 SGHKS and CDR2 YYEKEE (reference sequence).

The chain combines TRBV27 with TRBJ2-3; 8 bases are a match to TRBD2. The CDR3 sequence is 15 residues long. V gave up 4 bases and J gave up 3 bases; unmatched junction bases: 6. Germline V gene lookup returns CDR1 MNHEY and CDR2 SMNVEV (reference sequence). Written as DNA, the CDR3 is TGTGCCAGCAGTTCACCGGGACTAGTGACAGATACGCAGTATTTT. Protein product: CASSSPGLVTDTQYF.

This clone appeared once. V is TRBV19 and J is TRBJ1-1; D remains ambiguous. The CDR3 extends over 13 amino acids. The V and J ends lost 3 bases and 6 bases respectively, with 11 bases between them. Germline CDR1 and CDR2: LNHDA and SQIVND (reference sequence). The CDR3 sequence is CASSILGSAEAFF. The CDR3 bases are TGTGCCAGTAGTATTTTAGGGAGCGCTGAAGCTTTCTTT.

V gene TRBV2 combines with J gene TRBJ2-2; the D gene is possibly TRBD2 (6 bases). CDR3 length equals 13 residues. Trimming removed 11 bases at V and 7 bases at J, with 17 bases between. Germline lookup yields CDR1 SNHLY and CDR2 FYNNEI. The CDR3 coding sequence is TGTGCCGGATTAACCGGGACTTTCGGGGAGCTGTTTTTT. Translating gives CAGLTGTFGELFF.

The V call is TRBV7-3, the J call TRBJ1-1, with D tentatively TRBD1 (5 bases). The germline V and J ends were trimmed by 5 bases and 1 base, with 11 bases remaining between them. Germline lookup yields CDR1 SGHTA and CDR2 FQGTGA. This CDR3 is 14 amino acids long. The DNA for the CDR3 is TGTGCCAGCAGCCAAGGGGCAGCGAACACTGAAGCTTTCTTT. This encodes CASSQGAANTEAFF.

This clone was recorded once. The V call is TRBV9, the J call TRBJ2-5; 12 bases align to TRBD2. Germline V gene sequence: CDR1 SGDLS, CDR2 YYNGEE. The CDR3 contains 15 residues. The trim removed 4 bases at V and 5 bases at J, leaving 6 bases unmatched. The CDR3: CASSPSGGARETQYF. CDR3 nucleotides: TGTGCCAGCAGCCCTAGCGGGGGGGCCCGGGAGACCCAGTACTTC.

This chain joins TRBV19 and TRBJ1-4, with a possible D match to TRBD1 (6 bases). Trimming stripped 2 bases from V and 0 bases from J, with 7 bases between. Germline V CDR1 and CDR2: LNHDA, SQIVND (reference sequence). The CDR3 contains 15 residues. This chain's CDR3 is CASSIQGTTNEKLFF. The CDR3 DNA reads TGTGCCAGTAGTATACAGGGGACAACTAATGAAAAACTGTTTTTT. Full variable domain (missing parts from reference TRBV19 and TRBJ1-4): DGGITQSPKYLFRKEGQNVTLSCEQNLNHDAMYWYRQDPGQGLRLIYYSQIVNDFQKGDIAEGYSVSREKKESFPLTVTSAQKNPTAFYLCASSIQGTTNEKLFFGSGTQLSVL.

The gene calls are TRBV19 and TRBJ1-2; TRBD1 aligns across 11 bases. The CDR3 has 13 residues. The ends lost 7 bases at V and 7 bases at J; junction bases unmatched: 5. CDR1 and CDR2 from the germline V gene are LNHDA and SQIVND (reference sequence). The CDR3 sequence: CASTPDRGLGYTF. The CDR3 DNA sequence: TGTGCCAGTACCCCGGACAGGGGGCTTGGCTACACCTTC.

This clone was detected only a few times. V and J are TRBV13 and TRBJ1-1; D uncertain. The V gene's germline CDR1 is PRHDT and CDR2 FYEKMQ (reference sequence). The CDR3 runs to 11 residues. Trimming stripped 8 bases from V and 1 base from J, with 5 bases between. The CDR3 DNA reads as TGTGCCAGCGGCAAGAACACTGAAGCTTTCTTT. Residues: CASGKNTEAFF. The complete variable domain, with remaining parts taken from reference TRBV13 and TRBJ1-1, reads AAGVIQSPRHLIKEKRETATLKCYPIPRHDTVYWYQQGPGQDPQFLISFYEKMQSDKGSIPDRFSAQQFSDYHSELNMSSLELGDSALYFCASGKNTEAFFGQGTRLTVV.

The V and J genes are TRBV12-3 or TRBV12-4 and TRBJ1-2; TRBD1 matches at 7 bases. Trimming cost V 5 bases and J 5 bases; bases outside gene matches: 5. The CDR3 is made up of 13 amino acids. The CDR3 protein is CASSIDRDYGYTF. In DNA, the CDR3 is TGTGCCAGCAGTATTGACAGGGATTATGGCTACACCTTC.

The DNA for the CDR3 is TGTGCCAGCAGCCTGGGGACTAGCACAGATACGCAGTATTTT. It is translated as CASSLGTSTDTQYF. This sequence joins TRBV9 and TRBJ2-3; D possibly corresponds to TRBD2 (6 bases). Germline V lookup: CDR1 SGDLS, CDR2 YYNGEE. The CDR3 loop spans 14 amino acids. Trimming shortened V by 4 bases and J by 0 bases, and 9 bases separated the two germline ends.

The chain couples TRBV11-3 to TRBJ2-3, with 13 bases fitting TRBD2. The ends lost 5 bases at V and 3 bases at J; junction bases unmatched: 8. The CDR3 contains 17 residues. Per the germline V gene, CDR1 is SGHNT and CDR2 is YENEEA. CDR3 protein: CASSRGLAGMGTDTQYF. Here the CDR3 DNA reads TGTGCCAGCAGCCGGGGACTAGCGGGAATGGGTACAGATACGCAGTATTTT.